The rows below give T cell receptor beta chains drawn from one sample of a study of cytomegalovirus exposure and HLA in healthy donors. Clones were sequenced by immunoSEQ multiplex PCR, and TCRdb holds only the in-frame ones, with some missing. The sample has roughly 180,000 clones, 80% seen once. Sequences were obtained from PBMCs. The source of these receptors is a woman in her 50s in good health and CMV-seropositive. The CDR3 runs from the conserved cysteine through the conserved F or W. The listing skips clone size in some rows; elsewhere it reads once, few, many or a size class.

clone_size v_call cdr3_length cdr3_aa
. TRBV5-1 16 CASSWSPGLAAGELFF
. TRBV18 13 CASSPTRQETQYF
. TRBV7-2 13 CASRPTSAETQYF
. TRBV7-7 14 CASSLSEVTGELFF
. TRBV5-4 16 CASSRGGGAPGNTIYF
. TRBV19 17 CASTRTGGVATNEKLFF
. TRBV27 13 CASSWGPHYEQYF
. TRBV7-9 15 CAVSIGELLGNTIYF
. TRBV30 13 CAWSSDRGYEQYF
. TRBV30 11 CVGQADTEAFF
. TRBV4-2 17 CASSHKKMGGGSYEQYF
. TRBV2 12 CASSERGEEAFF
once TRBV9 16 CASSLLAGLGTDTQYF
. TRBV7-2 13 CASSFDRGAEAFF
. TRBV30 19 CAWTKYQGTSGGYHGELFF
. TRBV5-1 13 CASSPDRSRGYTF
. TRBV6-4 12 CASRVEVGRAFF
. TRBV6-1 15 CASTKNRGTNEKLFF
. TRBV7-2 16 CASSTAFGTGQETQYF
. TRBV6-1 17 CASSEGLGLAGSETQYF
. TRBV9 15 CASSPLASRTGELFF
few TRBV7-6 18 CASSSLRAPGPLQETQYF
. TRBV21-1 15 CASSKVASVSYEQYF
. TRBV7-8 16 CASSPRRGAFGNTIYF
. TRBV18 12 CASSPRGDTQYF
. TRBV2 16 CASTLAGAYLTDTQYF
. TRBV9 14 CASSVDGANQPQHF
once TRBV5-1 13 CASSSTGDYGYTF
. TRBV19 15 CASSSWTATNEKLFF
. TRBV9 18 CASSVDPRETTGRTEAFF
. TRBV4-2 20 CASSQEGTSGGPEYQETQYF
once TRBV4-1 16 CASSVQGHPLSYEQYF
. TRBV19 12 CASGTLEEKLFF
. TRBV27 12 CASSLSRAPLHF
. TRBV2 14 CASSEHRRDQPQHF
. TRBV6-5 16 CASSYSTGRGGFGAFF
. TRBV28 13 CASSVWEGEEAFF
. TRBV29-1 13 CSTTEGSGYGYTF
. TRBV5-1 16 CASSLTSGRNTGELFF
. TRBV6-1 14 CASNIGGVATEAFF
. TRBV6-5 15 CASSLRQGNNYGYTF
. TRBV6-6 14 CASSPIRGAGELFF
once TRBV4-2 17 CASSQPPGTTSSYEQYF
once TRBV7-2 14 CASIPGTGTYEQYF
. TRBV10-2 13 CASSTESNQPQHF
. TRBV27 19 CASSLWARGLGAEGQPQHF
few TRBV5-1 16 CASSATSGGALYEQYF
. TRBV7-7 15 CASSPTGAFYNEQFF